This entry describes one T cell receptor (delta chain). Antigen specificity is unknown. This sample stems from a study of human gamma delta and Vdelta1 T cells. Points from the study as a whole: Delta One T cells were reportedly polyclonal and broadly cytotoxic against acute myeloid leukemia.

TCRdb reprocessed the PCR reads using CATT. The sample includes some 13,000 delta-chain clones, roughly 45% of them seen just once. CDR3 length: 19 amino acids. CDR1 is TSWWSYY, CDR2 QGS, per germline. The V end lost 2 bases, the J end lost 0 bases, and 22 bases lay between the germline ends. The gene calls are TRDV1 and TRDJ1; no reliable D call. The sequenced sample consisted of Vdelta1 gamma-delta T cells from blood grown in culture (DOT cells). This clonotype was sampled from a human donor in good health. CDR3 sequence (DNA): TGTGCTCTTGGGGAATTATTCTCACGTGCCCACCCCAACACCGATAAACTCATCTTT. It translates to CALGELFSRAHPNTDKLIF.